The 14 T cell receptor beta chains listed next were all sequenced from one sample in a study of blood T cell repertoires in COVID-19. Sequencing was performed with immunoSEQ multiplex PCR; in TCRdb, only in-frame clones are kept and a portion is missing. Of more than 200,000 clones in the sample, around 90% were seen once. Sequenced sample: PBMCs or T cells enriched from blood (not recorded which). The receptors stem from a woman aged 25-40 years with acute COVID-19.

The chain links TRBV6-1 to TRBJ1-4; D remains ambiguous. The CDR3 runs to 14 residues. Germline CDR1 and CDR2: MNHNS and SASEGT. V gave up 1 base and J gave up 2 bases, with 5 bases separating them. For the CDR3, the DNA is TGTGCCAGCAGTGAAGGGCTTACTAATGAAAAACTGTTTTTT. The encoded protein is CASSEGLTNEKLFF.

This clone appeared a single time. The chain uses TRBV7-9 and TRBJ2-1, with a weak D call TRBD1 (6 bases). Trimming took off 7 bases at V and 1 base at J, with 14 bases between the two ends. CDR1 is SEHNR, CDR2 FQNEAQ, per germline (reference sequence). The CDR3 has 15 residues. CDR3 nucleotides: TGTGCCAGCACTCCGAGGACAGCTTCCTACAATGAGCAGTTCTTC. This gives the protein CASTPRTASYNEQFF.

The chain carries TRBV28 and TRBJ1-1; D is unclear. The germline V gene encodes CDR1 MDHEN and CDR2 SYDVKM. This CDR3 spans 12 amino acids. The CDR3 loop reads CASRGSNTEAFF. In DNA form, the CDR3 reads TGTGCTTCGAGAGGGTCGAACACTGAAGCTTTCTTT.

The V and J genes are TRBV7-3 and TRBJ2-3; 8 bases match TRBD2. Germline V lookup: CDR1 SGHTA, CDR2 FQGTGA. With 3 bases clipped from V and 1 base from J, the junction kept 9 bases outside the gene matches. This CDR3 has 17 amino acids. In nucleotides, the CDR3 is TGTGCCAGCAGCTTCACCCCGGGACTAGGGGGCACAGATACGCAGTATTTT. Translation: CASSFTPGLGGTDTQYF.

The rearrangement uses TRBV28 and TRBJ1-4, with TRBD1 matching 7 bases. CDR1 and CDR2 from the germline V gene are MDHEN and SYDVKM. The CDR3 has 15 amino acids. Trimming removed 1 base from V and 3 bases from J; junction bases left unmatched: 2. The CDR3 spells CASSLFGTANEKLFF. The CDR3 region has the DNA TGTGCCAGCAGTTTATTTGGGACAGCTAATGAAAAACTGTTTTTT. Together with reference TRBV28 and TRBJ1-4, the CDR3 gives the full variable domain: DVKVTQSSRYLVKRTGEKVFLECVQDMDHENMFWYRQDPGLGLRLIYFSYDVKMKEKGDIPEGYSVSREKKERFSLILESASTNQTSMYLCASSLFGTANEKLFFGSGTQLSVL.

V gene TRBV7-8 combines with J gene TRBJ2-3; 8 bases fit TRBD1. The germline V gene has CDR1 SGHVS and CDR2 FQNEAQ. V lost 1 base and J lost 2; bases outside the gene matches: 5. The CDR3 has 16 residues. CDR3 sequence reads: CASSLGATGATDTQYF. CDR3 DNA: TGTGCCAGCAGCTTAGGGGCGACAGGGGCCACAGATACGCAGTATTTT.

This chain joins TRBV28 and TRBJ1-2; tentatively, D is TRBD1 (6 bases). V was pared by 3 bases and J by 4 bases, with 12 bases between. CDR3 length: 14 amino acids. Germline CDR1 is MDHEN and CDR2 is SYDVKM. The CDR3 bases are TGTGCCAGCAGTTTCGAGGCAGGGGTCTATGGCTACACCTTC. This codes for CASSFEAGVYGYTF.

This chain joins TRBV4-1 and TRBJ2-1; tentatively, D is TRBD1 (6 bases). Trimming pared 0 bases from V and 9 bases from J, leaving 15 bases between. Germline loops: CDR1 MGHRA, CDR2 YSYEKL. This CDR3 is 15 amino acids long. CDR3 in DNA: TGCGCCAGCAGCCAAGATTCATCAGGGGCGCGTGAGCAGTTCTTC. Its protein is CASSQDSSGAREQFF.

Turning to this clone: In the same sample, other DNA sequences code for this CDR3. V and J are TRBV5-1 and TRBJ1-4; 9 bases are a match to TRBD1. Trimming removed 3 bases from V and 3 bases from J; junction bases left unmatched: 3. The CDR3 contains 15 residues. Looked up from germline, CDR1 is SGHRS and CDR2 is YFSETQ. The CDR3 loop is CASSSQGAANEKLFF. DNA of the CDR3: TGCGCCAGCAGCTCACAGGGGGCAGCTAATGAAAAACTGTTTTTT.

As for this clone: This same CDR3 is encoded by further DNA sequences in the sample. In DNA, the CDR3 is TGTGCCAGCAGTAGGGACAGGGGGAATCAGCCCCAGCATTTT. Translating gives CASSRDRGNQPQHF. The V call is TRBV27, the J call TRBJ1-5; 11 nucleotides agree with TRBD1. CDR1 and CDR2 from the germline V gene are MNHEY and SMNVEV (reference sequence). The CDR3 sequence is 14 residues long. V trimming: 5 bases; J trimming: 4 bases; junction bases outside the gene matches: 1.

The rearrangement joins TRBV13 to TRBJ1-1, with D unresolved. The CDR3 spans 11 residues. Germline CDR1 reads PRHDT; CDR2 reads FYEKMQ (reference sequence). Trimming took 8 bases from V and 8 from J, leaving 12 bases between them. The CDR3 sequence is CASLRSQEAFF. The CDR3 nucleotides read TGTGCCAGCCTCCGCAGTCAAGAAGCTTTCTTT. The entire variable domain, with the rest obtained from reference TRBV13 and TRBJ1-1, is as follows: AAGVIQSPRHLIKEKRETATLKCYPIPRHDTVYWYQQGPGQDPQFLISFYEKMQSDKGSIPDRFSAQQFSDYHSELNMSSLELGDSALYFCASLRSQEAFFGQGTRLTVV.

The chain employs TRBV3-1 (or the pseudogene TRBV3-2) and TRBJ2-5; weak D call: TRBD2 (7 bases). Germline-derived CDR1 and CDR2 are LGHDT and YNNKEL (reference sequence). The CDR3 totals 15 residues. V lost 4 bases and J lost 1, with 13 bases in between. The CDR3 loop reads CASSPLGGPQETQYF. As DNA, the CDR3 is TGTGCCAGCAGCCCCCTGGGGGGGCCCCAAGAGACCCAGTACTTC.

The chain combines TRBV25-1 with TRBJ2-5; TRBD1 matches 11 bases. The CDR3 has 17 residues. Germline CDR1 reads MGHDK; CDR2 reads SYGVNS. V shed 7 bases, J shed 8 bases, and the junction held 18 bases outside the gene matches. Here the CDR3 reads CASTPDRGLSGLFTQYF. CDR3 nucleotide sequence: TGTGCCAGCACTCCGGACAGGGGGCTCTCCGGGCTGTTCACCCAGTACTTC.

The J gene is TRBJ1-1, the V gene TRBV4-1; D unclear. CDR1 and CDR2 (germline): MGHRA, YSYEKL. The germline V and J ends were trimmed by 0 bases and 3 bases, with 8 bases remaining between them. This CDR3 spans 14 amino acids. CDR3 DNA sequence: TGCGCCAGCAGCCAAGATCCGGGTTACACTGAAGCTTTCTTT. Protein: CASSQDPGYTEAFF.